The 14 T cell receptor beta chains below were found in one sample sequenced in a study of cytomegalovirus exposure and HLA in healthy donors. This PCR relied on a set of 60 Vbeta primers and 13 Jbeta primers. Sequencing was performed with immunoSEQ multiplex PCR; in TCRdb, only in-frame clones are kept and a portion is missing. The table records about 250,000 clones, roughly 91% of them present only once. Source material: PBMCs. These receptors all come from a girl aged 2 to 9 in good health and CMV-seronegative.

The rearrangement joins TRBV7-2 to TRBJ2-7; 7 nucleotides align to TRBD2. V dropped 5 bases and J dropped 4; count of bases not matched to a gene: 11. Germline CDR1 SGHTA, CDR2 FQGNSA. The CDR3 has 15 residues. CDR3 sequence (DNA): TGTGCCAGCAGCCCGCCGACTAGCACACTATACGAGCAGTACTTC. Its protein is CASSPPTSTLYEQYF. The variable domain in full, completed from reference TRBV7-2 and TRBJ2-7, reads GAGVSQSPSNKVTEKGKDVELRCDPISGHTALYWYRQSLGQGLEFLIYFQGNSAPDKSGLPSDRFSAERTGGSVSTLTIQRTQQEDSAVYLCASSPPTSTLYEQYFGPGTRLTVT.

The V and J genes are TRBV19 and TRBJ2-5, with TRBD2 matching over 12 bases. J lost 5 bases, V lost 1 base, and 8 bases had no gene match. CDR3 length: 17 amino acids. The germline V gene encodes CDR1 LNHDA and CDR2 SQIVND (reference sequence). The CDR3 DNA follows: TGTGCCAGTAGTATAGGGTTGACTAGCGGGAGCGACGAGACCCAGTACTTC. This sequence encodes CASSIGLTSGSDETQYF.

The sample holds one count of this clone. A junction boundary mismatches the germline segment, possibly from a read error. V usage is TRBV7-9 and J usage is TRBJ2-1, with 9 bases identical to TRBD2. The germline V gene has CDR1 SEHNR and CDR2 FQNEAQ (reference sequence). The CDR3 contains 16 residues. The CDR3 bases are TGTGCCAGCAGCCTAGCCCTAGCGGGATCCTACAATGAGCAGTTCTTC. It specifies CASSLALAGSYNEQFF. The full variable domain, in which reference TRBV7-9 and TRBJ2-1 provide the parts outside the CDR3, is DTGVSQNPRHKITKRGQNVTFRCDPISEHNRLYWYRQTLGQGPEFLTYFQNEAQLEKSRLLSDRFSAERPKGSFSTLEIQRTEQGDSAMYLCASSLALAGSYNEQFFGPGTRLTVL.

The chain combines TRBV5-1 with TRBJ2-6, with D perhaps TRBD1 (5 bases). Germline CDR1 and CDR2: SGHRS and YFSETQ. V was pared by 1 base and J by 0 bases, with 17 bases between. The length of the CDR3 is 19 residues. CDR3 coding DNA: TGCGCCAGCAGCTTGAAGCCGGGCAGGGCGCTCTCTGGGGCCAACGTCCTGACTTTC. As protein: CASSLKPGRALSGANVLTF.

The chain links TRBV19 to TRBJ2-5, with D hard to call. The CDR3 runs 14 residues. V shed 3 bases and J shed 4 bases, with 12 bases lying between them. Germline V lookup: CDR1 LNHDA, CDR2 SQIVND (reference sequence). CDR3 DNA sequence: TGTGCCAGTAGTATGGGCCCGTCAATAGAGACCCAGTACTTC. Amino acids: CASSMGPSIETQYF.

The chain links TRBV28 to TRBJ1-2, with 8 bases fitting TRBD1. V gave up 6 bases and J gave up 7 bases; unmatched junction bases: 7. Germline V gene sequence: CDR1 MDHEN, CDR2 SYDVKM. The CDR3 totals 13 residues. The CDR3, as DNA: TGTGCCAGCAGCTCTGACAGGGGTTTTGGCTACACCTTC. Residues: CASSSDRGFGYTF.

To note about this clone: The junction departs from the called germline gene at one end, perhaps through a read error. The CDR3: CASRLAGGPAYDTQYF. CDR3 in DNA: TGTGCCAGCAGATTAGCGGGGGGGCCCGCTTACGATACGCAGTATTTT. V is TRBV7-6 and J is TRBJ2-3; 11 nucleotides line up with TRBD2. Germline CDR1 is SGHVS and CDR2 is FNYEAQ. The CDR3 length is 16 residues.

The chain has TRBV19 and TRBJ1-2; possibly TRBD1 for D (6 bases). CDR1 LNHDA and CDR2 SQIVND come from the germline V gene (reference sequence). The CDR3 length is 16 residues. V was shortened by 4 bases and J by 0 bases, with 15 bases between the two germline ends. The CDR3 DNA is TGTGCCAGTAGTACAAGCTTCGGGACAACTAACTATGGCTACACCTTC. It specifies CASSTSFGTTNYGYTF.

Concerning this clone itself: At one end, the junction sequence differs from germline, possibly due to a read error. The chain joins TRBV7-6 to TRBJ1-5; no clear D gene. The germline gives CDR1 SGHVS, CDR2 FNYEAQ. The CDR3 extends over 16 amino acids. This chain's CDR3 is CASSLGVVEGNQPQHF. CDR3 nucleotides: TGTGCCAGCAGTTTAGGAGTGGTTGAGGGCAATCAGCCCCAGCATTTT.

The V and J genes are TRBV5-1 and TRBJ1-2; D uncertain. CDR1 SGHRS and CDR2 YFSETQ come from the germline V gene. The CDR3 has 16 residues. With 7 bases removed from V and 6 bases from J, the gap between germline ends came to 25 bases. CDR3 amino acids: CASARLPSSPGHGYTF. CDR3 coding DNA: TGCGCCAGCGCCAGGCTCCCCAGTTCCCCCGGCCATGGCTACACCTTC.

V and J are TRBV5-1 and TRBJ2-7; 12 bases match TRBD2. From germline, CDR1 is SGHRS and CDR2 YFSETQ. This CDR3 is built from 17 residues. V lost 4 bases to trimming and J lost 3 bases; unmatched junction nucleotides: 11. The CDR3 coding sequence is TGCGCCAGCAGCCCGGGACCGGGACTAGCGGGTAACTACGAGCAGTACTTC. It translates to CASSPGPGLAGNYEQYF. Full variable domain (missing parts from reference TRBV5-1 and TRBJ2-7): KAGVTQTPRYLIKTRGQQVTLSCSPISGHRSVSWYQQTPGQGLQFLFEYFSETQRNKGNFPGRFSGRQFSNSRSEMNVSTLELGDSALYLCASSPGPGLAGNYEQYFGPGTRLTVT.

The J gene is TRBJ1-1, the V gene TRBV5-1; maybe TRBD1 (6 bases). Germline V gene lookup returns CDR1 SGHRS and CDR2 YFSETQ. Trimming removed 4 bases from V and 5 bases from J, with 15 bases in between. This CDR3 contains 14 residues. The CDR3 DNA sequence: TGCGCCAGCAGCCCTACAGGGTTAGGAACTGAAGCTTTCTTT. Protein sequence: CASSPTGLGTEAFF.

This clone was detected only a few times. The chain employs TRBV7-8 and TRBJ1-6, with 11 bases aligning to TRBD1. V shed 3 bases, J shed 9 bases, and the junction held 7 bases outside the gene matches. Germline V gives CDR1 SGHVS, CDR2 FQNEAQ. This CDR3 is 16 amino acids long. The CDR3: CASSLEQGQGGSPLHF. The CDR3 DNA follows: TGTGCCAGCAGCTTGGAACAGGGACAGGGGGGTTCACCCCTCCACTTT. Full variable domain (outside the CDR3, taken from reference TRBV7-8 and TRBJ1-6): GAGVSQSPRYKVAKRGQDVALRCDPISGHVSLFWYQQALGQGPEFLTYFQNEAQLDKSGLPSDRFFAERPEGSVSTLKIQRTQQEDSAVYLCASSLEQGQGGSPLHFGNGTRLTVT.

The CDR3 bases are TGTGCCAGCAGCTTGAACAGGGGCGCCTACGAGCAGTACTTC. This translates into CASSLNRGAYEQYF. V is TRBV5-4 and J is TRBJ2-7, with 7 bases aligning to TRBD1. Trimming took 1 base from V and 2 from J; bases not matched to a gene: 3. This CDR3 spans 14 amino acids. The V gene's germline CDR1 is SGHNT and CDR2 YYREEE (reference sequence).